This T cell receptor beta chain is drawn from a study of cytotoxic CD8 clonotypes in ibrutinib-treated CLL. On the study more broadly: Following treatment for a median around 11 months, range 6 to 36, response samples were then taken. Mean productive templates were roughly 280,000; mean productive rearrangements were approximately 94,000.

Investigators sought sequencing depths of between 1 in 200,000 and 1 in 1 million T cells. Method: immunoSEQ multiplex PCR; TCRdb's copy keeps in-frame clones and lacks some. The sample includes tens of thousands of clones, 68% seen only once; the top ten take more than 25%. Worth noting for this clone: Its antigen is as yet unknown.

The CDR3 loop spans 14 amino acids. The trim removed 5 bases at V and 2 bases at J, leaving 3 bases unmatched. The germline CDR1 and CDR2 sequences are SGHAT and FQNNGV. Whole-study results and caveats: Having risen at ibrutinib response, clonality had fallen back toward baseline by progression.

Source: PBMCs, taken after 24 months of ibrutinib treatment. This clonotype originated in a human donor with chronic lymphocytic leukemia. V usage is TRBV11-2 and J usage is TRBJ2-1; 7 positions match TRBD1. The CDR3 DNA sequence: TGTGCCAGCAGCACAGGGGTTCCCTACAATGAGCAGTTCTTC. Its translation is CASSTGVPYNEQFF. The full variable domain, rest sourced from reference TRBV11-2 and TRBJ2-1, is EAGVAQSPRYKIIEKRQSVAFWCNPISGHATLYWYQQILGQGPKLLIQFQNNGVVDDSQLPKDRFSAERLKGVDSTLKIQPAKLEDSAVYLCASSTGVPYNEQFFGPGTRLTVL.